These 10 T cell receptor beta chains came from one sample sequenced in a study of human T cells and chemical hapten exposure (dated by TCRdb to the early 2020s). The method was RACE. The instrument was a NextSeq 500. The public sequencing data were trimmed at Q25 with fastp and processed into clonotypes with MiXCR by TCRdb, which kept only in-frame beta chains. Rows merge per CDR3 protein into single entries with the most common DNA and genes. Here the sample has about 140,000 distinct CDR3 sequences; about 11% occur a single time. The ten largest clones capture under 1.5% of the sample. The time point label corresponds to: patch test 2, 6 weeks after DPC sensitization. The sample's treatment or condition label, in plain terms: therapeutic diphenylcyclopropenone sensitization with weekly scalp DPC. This sample comprised whole blood, obtained in connection with sensitization to the hapten diphenylcyclopropenone (DPC). The source of these receptors is a woman aged 50 to 60 with alopecia areata. Some clones in this sample may be carry-over from other donors' samples.

The chain carries TRBV20-1 and TRBJ1-5; 12 bases agree with TRBD1. CDR3 length equals 16 residues. Germline CDR1 reads DFQATT; CDR2 reads SNEGSKA (reference sequence). V shed 6 bases and J 4 bases; nucleotides not matched to a gene: 10. As DNA, the CDR3 is TGCAGTGCCGGGACAGGGGGCCCTCTCGGGAATCAGCCCCAGCATTTT. Encoded protein: CSAGTGGPLGNQPQHF.

This sequence joins TRBV29-1 and TRBJ2-7; 11 bases are shared with TRBD2. V lost 4 bases, J lost 4 bases, and 3 bases stayed unmatched. Germline assignment: CDR1 SQVTM and CDR2 ANQGSEA. The CDR3 totals 13 residues. CDR3 in amino acids: CSVGLAGGYEQYF. Here the CDR3 DNA reads TGCAGCGTTGGGCTAGCGGGAGGTTACGAGCAGTACTTC.

In this sample, this clonotype turned up a few times. The gene calls are TRBV20-1 and TRBJ2-4; TRBD2 matches at 10 bases. The germline CDR1 and CDR2 sequences are DFQATT and SNEGSKA (reference sequence). Unmatched junction bases numbered 6, after V lost 6 bases and J lost 4 bases. The CDR3 has 14 amino acids. The CDR3 loop reads CSAPSGRSKNIQYF. CDR3 coding DNA: TGCAGTGCGCCTAGCGGGAGATCAAAAAACATTCAGTACTTC.

Many counts were recorded for this clonotype. This sequence joins TRBV5-4 and TRBJ2-3, with 10 bases that match TRBD2. V lost 0 bases and J lost 2; bases outside the gene matches: 6. The CDR3 contains 17 residues. CDR1 and CDR2 (germline): SGHNT, YYREEE (reference sequence). The CDR3 DNA reads TGTGCCAGCAGCTTGGCGGCTAGCGGGAGACTCACAGATACGCAGTATTTT. Residues: CASSLAASGRLTDTQYF.

The gene calls are TRBV29-1 and TRBJ2-7, with 7 bases aligning to TRBD2. V shed 4 bases, J shed 4 bases, and the junction held 7 bases outside the gene matches. The germline gives CDR1 SQVTM, CDR2 ANQGSEA. This CDR3 spans 13 amino acids. The CDR3 bases are TGCAGCGTTGGGGTCCAGGGAGGGTACGAGCAGTACTTC. Amino acid sequence: CSVGVQGGYEQYF.

This clonotype showed up just a few times. The genes are TRBV30 and TRBJ2-3; D is perhaps TRBD2 (6 bases). Looked up from germline, CDR1 is GTSNPN and CDR2 is SVGIG (reference sequence). Trimming removed 8 bases from V and 6 bases from J, with 21 bases in between. The CDR3 is made up of 14 amino acids. CDR3 amino acids: CARILASKVDTQYF. DNA for the CDR3: TGTGCCCGCATACTAGCCTCTAAGGTGGATACGCAGTATTTT.

The chain uses TRBV20-1 and TRBJ2-7; TRBD2 agrees at 8 bases. J was trimmed by 5 bases and V by 6 bases; bases with no gene match: 12. CDR1 is DFQATT, CDR2 SNEGSKA, per germline (reference sequence). CDR3 length equals 14 residues. The CDR3 nucleotides read TGCAGTGCAACCCTGAGCGGGAGTAGGAACGAGCAGTACTTC. It encodes CSATLSGSRNEQYF.

This clonotype has at least ten counts. The rearrangement uses TRBV28 and TRBJ1-5, with D possibly being TRBD1 (6 bases). This CDR3 contains 14 residues. CDR1 and CDR2 from the germline V gene are MDHEN and SYDVKM. V lost 5 bases and J 6 bases, leaving 14 bases between the germline ends. DNA of the CDR3: TGTGCCAGCAGTGGATTGACAGGACGTCAGCCCCAGCATTTT. Translated: CASSGLTGRQPQHF.

This clonotype came up many times. The gene calls are TRBV20-1 and TRBJ2-1, with 7 positions matching TRBD2. V was pared by 0 bases and J by 5 bases, with 10 bases of the junction left unmatched. Germline CDR1 and CDR2: DFQATT and SNEGSKA (reference sequence). The CDR3 loop spans 16 amino acids. The CDR3, as DNA: TGCAGTGCTAGAGATCCAACCAGCGGGGAAAACAATGAGCAGTTCTTC. This gives the protein CSARDPTSGENNEQFF.

This clonotype was found a few times. The rearrangement links TRBV12-3 or TRBV12-4 to TRBJ2-7; D might be TRBD1 (6 bases). This CDR3 is 21 amino acids long. V gave up 4 bases and J gave up 3 bases, with 34 bases separating them. The CDR3, as DNA: TGTGCCAGCAGTTCCGACCACAGGGCGCCCGTGGCGGGTAGACCCATCTACGAGCAGTACTTC. It is translated as CASSSDHRAPVAGRPIYEQYF.